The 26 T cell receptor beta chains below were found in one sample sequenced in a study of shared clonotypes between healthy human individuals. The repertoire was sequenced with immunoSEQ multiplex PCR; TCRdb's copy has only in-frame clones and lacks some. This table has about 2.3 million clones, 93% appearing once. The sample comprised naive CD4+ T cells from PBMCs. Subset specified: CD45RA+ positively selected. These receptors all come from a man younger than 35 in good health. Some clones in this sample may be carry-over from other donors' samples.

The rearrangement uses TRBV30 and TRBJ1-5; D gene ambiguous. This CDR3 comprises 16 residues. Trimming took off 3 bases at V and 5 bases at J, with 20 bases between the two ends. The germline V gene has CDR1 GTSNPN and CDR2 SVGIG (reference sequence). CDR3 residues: CAWRVREGKSYQPQHF. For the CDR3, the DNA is TGTGCCTGGAGGGTCCGGGAGGGTAAAAGCTATCAGCCCCAGCATTTT.

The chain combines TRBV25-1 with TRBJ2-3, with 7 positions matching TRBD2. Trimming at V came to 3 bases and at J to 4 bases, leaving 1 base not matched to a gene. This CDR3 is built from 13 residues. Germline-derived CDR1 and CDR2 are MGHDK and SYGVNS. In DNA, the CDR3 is TGTGCCAGCAGTGAGGGAGGGGCAGATACGCAGTATTTT. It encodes CASSEGGADTQYF.

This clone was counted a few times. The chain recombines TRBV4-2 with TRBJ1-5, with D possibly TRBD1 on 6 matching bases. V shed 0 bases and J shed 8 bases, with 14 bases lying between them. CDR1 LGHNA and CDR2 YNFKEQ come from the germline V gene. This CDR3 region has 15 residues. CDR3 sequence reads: CASSQDLGGVEPQHF. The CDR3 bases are TGTGCCAGCAGCCAAGATCTAGGGGGAGTGGAGCCCCAGCATTTT.

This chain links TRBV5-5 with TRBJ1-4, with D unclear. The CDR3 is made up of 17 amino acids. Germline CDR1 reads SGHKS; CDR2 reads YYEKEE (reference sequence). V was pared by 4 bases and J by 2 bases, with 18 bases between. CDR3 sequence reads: CASSGGPPLGTNEKLFF. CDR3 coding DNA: TGTGCCAGCAGCGGCGGGCCGCCCTTAGGGACTAATGAAAAACTGTTTTTT.

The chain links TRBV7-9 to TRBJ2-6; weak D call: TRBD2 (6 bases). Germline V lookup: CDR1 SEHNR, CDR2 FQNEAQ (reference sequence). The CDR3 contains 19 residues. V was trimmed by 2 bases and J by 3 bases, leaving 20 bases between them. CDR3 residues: CASSLIPRVGGGGANVLTF. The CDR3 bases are TGTGCCAGCAGCTTAATTCCTCGGGTGGGAGGTGGTGGGGCCAACGTCCTGACTTTC. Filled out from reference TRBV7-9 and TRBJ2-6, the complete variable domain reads DTGVSQNPRHKITKRGQNVTFRCDPISEHNRLYWYRQTLGQGPEFLTYFQNEAQLEKSRLLSDRFSAERPKGSFSTLEIQRTEQGDSAMYLCASSLIPRVGGGGANVLTFGAGSRLTVL.

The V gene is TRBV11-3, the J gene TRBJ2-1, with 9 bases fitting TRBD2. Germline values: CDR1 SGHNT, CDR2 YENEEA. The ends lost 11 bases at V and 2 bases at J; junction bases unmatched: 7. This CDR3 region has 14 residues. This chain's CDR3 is CADPGTSTYNEQFF. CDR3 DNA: TGTGCCGACCCCGGGACTAGCACCTACAATGAGCAGTTCTTC. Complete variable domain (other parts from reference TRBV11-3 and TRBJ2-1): EAGVVQSPRYKIIEKKQPVAFWCNPISGHNTLYWYLQNLGQGPELLIRYENEEAVDDSQLPKDRFSAERLKGVDSTLKIQPAELGDSAVYLCADPGTSTYNEQFFGPGTRLTVL.

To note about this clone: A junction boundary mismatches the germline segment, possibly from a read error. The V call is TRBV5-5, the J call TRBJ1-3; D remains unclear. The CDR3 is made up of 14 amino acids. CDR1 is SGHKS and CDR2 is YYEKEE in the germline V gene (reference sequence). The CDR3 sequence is CASSLLSHRSTEDF. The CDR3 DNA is TGTGCCAGCAGCTTGTTGTCACATAGGAGTACCGAAGATTTT. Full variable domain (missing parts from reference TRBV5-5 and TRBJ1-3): DAGVTQSPTHLIKTRGQQVTLRCSPISGHKSVSWYQQVLGQGPQFIFQYYEKEERGRGNFPDRFSARQFPNYSSELNVNALLLGDSALYLCASSLLSHRSTEDFGEGSWLTVV.

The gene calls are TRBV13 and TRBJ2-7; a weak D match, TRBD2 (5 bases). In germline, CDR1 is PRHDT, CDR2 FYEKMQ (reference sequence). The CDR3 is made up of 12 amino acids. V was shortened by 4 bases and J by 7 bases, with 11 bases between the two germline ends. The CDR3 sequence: CASSWRKGEQYF. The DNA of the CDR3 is TGTGCCAGCAGCTGGAGGAAGGGTGAGCAGTACTTC.

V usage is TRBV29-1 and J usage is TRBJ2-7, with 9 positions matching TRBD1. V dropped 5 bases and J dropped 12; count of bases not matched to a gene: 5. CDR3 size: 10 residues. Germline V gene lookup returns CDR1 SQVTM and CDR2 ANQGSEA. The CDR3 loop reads CSVRDRALYF. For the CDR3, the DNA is TGCAGCGTTCGGGACAGGGCCCTGTACTTC.

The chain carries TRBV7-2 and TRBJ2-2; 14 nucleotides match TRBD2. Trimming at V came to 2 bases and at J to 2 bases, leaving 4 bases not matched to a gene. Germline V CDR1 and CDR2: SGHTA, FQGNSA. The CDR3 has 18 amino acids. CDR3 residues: CASSLPGTSGRNTGELFF. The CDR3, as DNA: TGTGCCAGCAGCTTACCCGGGACTAGCGGGAGAAACACCGGGGAGCTGTTTTTT.

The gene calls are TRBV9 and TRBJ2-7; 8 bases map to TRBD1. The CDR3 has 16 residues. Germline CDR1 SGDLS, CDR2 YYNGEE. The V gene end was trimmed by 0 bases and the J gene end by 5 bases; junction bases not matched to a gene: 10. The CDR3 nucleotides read TGTGCCAGCAGCGTAGGCTTACAGGGGGGCGGGAACGAGCAGTACTTC. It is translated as CASSVGLQGGGNEQYF.

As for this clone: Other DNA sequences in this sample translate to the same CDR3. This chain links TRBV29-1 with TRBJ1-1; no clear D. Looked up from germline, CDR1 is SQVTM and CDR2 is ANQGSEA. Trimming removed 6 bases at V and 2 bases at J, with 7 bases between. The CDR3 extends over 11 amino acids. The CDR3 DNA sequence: TGCAGCGTCCGACTTAACACTGAAGCTTTCTTT. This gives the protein CSVRLNTEAFF.

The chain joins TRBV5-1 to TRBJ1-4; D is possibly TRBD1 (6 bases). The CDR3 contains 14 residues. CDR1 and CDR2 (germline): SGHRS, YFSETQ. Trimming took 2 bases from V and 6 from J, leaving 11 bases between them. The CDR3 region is CASSFVAGDEKLFF. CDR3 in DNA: TGCGCCAGCAGCTTTGTGGCAGGGGATGAAAAACTGTTTTTT.

The CDR3 DNA is TGCAGCGTTTCTTCTAGCGGGGCCACAGATACGCAGTATTTT. It specifies CSVSSSGATDTQYF. The chain carries TRBV29-1 and TRBJ2-3, with 9 bases that match TRBD2. Germline CDR1 SQVTM, CDR2 ANQGSEA. V lost 5 bases, J lost 2 bases, and 5 bases stayed unmatched. The CDR3 is 14 residues long.

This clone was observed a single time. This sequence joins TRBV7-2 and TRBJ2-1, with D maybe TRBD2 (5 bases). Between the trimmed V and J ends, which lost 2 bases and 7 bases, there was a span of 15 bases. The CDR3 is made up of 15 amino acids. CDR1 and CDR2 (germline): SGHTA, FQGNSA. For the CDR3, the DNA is TGTGCCAGCAGCTTATCACGTCAGACTATGAATGAGCAGTTCTTC. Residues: CASSLSRQTMNEQFF.

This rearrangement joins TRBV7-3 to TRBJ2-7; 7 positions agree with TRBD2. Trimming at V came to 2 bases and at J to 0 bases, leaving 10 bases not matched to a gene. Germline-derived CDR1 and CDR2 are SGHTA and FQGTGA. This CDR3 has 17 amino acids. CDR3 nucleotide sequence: TGTGCCAGCAGCTTATCTCCTTGGGAGGGGAGCTCCTACGAGCAGTACTTC. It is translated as CASSLSPWEGSSYEQYF.

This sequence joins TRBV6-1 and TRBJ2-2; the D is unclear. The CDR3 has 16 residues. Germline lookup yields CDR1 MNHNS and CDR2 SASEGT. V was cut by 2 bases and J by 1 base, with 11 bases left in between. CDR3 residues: CASSESPRVNTGELFF. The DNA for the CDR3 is TGTGCCAGCAGTGAATCGCCCCGGGTGAACACCGGGGAGCTGTTTTTT.

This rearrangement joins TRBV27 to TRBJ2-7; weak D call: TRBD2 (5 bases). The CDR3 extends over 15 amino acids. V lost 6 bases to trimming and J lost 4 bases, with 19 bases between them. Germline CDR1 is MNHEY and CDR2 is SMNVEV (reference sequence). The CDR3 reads CASSVMGSVGYEQYF. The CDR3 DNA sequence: TGTGCCAGCAGCGTAATGGGGAGCGTGGGTTACGAGCAGTACTTC.

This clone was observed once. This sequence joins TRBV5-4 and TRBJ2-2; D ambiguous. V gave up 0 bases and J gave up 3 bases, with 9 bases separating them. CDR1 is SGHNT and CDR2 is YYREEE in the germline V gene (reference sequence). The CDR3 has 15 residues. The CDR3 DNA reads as TGTGCCAGCAGCTTGGGCACCAGCTACACCGGGGAGCTGTTTTTT. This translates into CASSLGTSYTGELFF.

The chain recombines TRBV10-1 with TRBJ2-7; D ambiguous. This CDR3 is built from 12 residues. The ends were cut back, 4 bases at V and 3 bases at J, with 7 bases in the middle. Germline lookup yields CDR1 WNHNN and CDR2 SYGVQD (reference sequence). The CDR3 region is CASSGADYEQYF. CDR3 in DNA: TGCGCCAGCAGTGGGGCAGACTACGAGCAGTACTTC.

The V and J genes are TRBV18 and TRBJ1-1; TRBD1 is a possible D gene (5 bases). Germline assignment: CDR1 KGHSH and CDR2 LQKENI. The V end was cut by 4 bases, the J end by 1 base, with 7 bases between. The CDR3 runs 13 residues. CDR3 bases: TGTGCCAGCTCACTACAGGCGAACACTGAAGCTTTCTTT. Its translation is CASSLQANTEAFF.

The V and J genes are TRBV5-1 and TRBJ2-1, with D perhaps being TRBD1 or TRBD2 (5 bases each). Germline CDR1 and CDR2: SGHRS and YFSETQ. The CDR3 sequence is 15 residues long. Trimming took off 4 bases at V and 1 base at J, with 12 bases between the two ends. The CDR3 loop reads CASSTDGGSYNEQFF. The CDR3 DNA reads TGCGCCAGCAGCACCGATGGGGGATCCTACAATGAGCAGTTCTTC. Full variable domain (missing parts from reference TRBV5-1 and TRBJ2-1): KAGVTQTPRYLIKTRGQQVTLSCSPISGHRSVSWYQQTPGQGLQFLFEYFSETQRNKGNFPGRFSGRQFSNSRSEMNVSTLELGDSALYLCASSTDGGSYNEQFFGPGTRLTVL.

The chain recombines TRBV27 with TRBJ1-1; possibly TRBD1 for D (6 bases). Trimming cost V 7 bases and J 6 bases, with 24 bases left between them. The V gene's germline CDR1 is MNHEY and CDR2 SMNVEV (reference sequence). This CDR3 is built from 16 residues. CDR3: CASKTSLGGLGPEAFF. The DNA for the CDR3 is TGTGCCAGCAAAACTTCTCTGGGGGGCCTAGGCCCTGAAGCTTTCTTT.

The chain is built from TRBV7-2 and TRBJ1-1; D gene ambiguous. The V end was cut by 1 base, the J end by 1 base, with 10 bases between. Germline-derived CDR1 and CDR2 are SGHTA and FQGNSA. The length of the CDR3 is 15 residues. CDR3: CASSLVRPGNTEAFF. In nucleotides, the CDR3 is TGTGCCAGCAGCTTAGTGCGGCCAGGGAACACTGAAGCTTTCTTT.

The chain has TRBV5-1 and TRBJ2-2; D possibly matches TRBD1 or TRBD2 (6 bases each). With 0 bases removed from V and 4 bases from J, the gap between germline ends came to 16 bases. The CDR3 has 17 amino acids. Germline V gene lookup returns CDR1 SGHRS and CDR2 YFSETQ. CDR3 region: CASSLESGGLFTGELFF. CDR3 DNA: TGCGCCAGCAGCTTGGAGTCCGGGGGCTTGTTCACCGGGGAGCTGTTTTTT.

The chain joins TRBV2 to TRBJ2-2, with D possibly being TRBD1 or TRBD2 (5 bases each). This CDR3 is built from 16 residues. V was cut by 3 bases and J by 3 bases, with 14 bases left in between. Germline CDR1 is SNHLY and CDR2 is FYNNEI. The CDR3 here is CASSDVFGAHTGELFF. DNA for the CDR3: TGTGCCAGCAGTGACGTTTTCGGGGCCCACACCGGGGAGCTGTTTTTT.